This T cell receptor (beta chain) stems from a study of vaccination effects on CD4 cells after COVID-19. Comment on this clone: Its target is not known.

TCRdb's table, derived via immunoSEQ multiplex PCR, lists solely in-frame clones and lacks some. The table lists nearly 30,000 clones, roughly four fifths of them singletons. Germline CDR1 and CDR2: SGHVS and FQNEAQ. This CDR3 spans 15 amino acids. J gave up 5 bases and V 5 bases, and 9 bases lay outside the gene matches. After expansion with viral peptide pools in the ViraFEST assay, antigen-specific CD4+ T cells were sequenced. Scientists isolated CD4+ T cells after an approximately 10-day culture period ended. Everyone in the study got two shots of either the BNT162b2 or mRNA-1273 vaccine. Material: CD4+ T cells from PBMCs cultured with HCoV-229E spike peptides, obtained after COVID-19 vaccination. The chain carries TRBV7-8 and TRBJ1-1; 9 nucleotides line up with TRBD1. This clonotype was sampled from a human donor who received a COVID-19 vaccine. The CDR3 loop reads CASSLGRDRVTEAFF. As DNA, the CDR3 is TGTGCCAGCAGCCTGGGCCGGGACAGGGTAACTGAAGCTTTCTTT.